The rows below give T cell receptor beta chains drawn from one sample of a study of CD8 T cells in ankylosing spondylitis. TCRdb redid the calling of the 5' RACE reads with MiXCR, one entry per CDR3 protein. The sample has roughly 230,000 distinct CDR3 sequences, about 18% seen once. The sample taken for sequencing was blood, either unsorted or a sorted T cell fraction (not recorded which). The receptors were gathered from a male donor with ankylosing spondylitis or in good health (not recorded which). Both conserved end residues are part of each CDR3. D genes are given only for firm matches. Only part of the rows carry a size: once, few, many, or a class if the clone is expanded.

j_gene: TRBJ2-4; v_gene: TRBV12-3/TRBV12-4; abundance: few; d_gene: TRBD2; CDR3aa: CATKPGGNIQYF; CDR3nt: TGTGCCACTAAGCCCGGGGGGAACATTCAGTACTTC
j_gene: TRBJ1-2; v_gene: TRBV7-2; abundance: few; d_gene: NA; CDR3aa: CASSHLGPPGGYTF; CDR3nt: TGTGCCAGCAGCCATCTCGGGCCGCCGGGAGGCTACACCTTC
j_gene: TRBJ2-7; v_gene: TRBV6-2/TRBV6-3; abundance: NA; d_gene: NA; CDR3aa: CASSYSGDSPYEQYF; CDR3nt: TGTGCCAGCAGTTACTCGGGTGACAGCCCCTACGAGCAGTACTTC
j_gene: TRBJ2-3; v_gene: TRBV5-6; abundance: NA; d_gene: NA; CDR3aa: CASSPLAVGADTQYF; CDR3nt: TGTGCCAGCAGCCCTTTAGCGGTCGGGGCAGATACGCAGTATTTT
j_gene: TRBJ2-7; v_gene: TRBV21-1; abundance: many; d_gene: NA; CDR3aa: CASSKRLAGHEQYF; CDR3nt: TGTGCCAGCAGCAAACGACTAGCGGGACACGAGCAGTACTTC
j_gene: TRBJ1-4; v_gene: TRBV20-1; abundance: NA; d_gene: TRBD1; CDR3aa: CSARDEDRADEKLFF; CDR3nt: TGCAGTGCTAGAGATGAGGACAGGGCTGATGAAAAACTGTTTTTT
j_gene: TRBJ2-1; v_gene: TRBV5-1; abundance: few; d_gene: NA; CDR3aa: CASSFSGPSYNEQFF; CDR3nt: TGCGCCAGCAGCTTTTCGGGACCTTCCTACAATGAGCAGTTCTTC
j_gene: TRBJ2-5; v_gene: TRBV11-2; abundance: NA; d_gene: NA; CDR3aa: CASSLGREGTQYF; CDR3nt: TGTGCCAGCAGCCTGGGACGAGAAGGAACCCAGTACTTC
j_gene: TRBJ1-6; v_gene: TRBV7-8; abundance: few; d_gene: NA; CDR3aa: CASSATEGNNSPLHF; CDR3nt: TGTGCCAGCAGCGCAACAGAGGGCAATAATTCACCCCTCCACTTT
j_gene: TRBJ1-1; v_gene: TRBV5-1; abundance: NA; d_gene: NA; CDR3aa: CASSLVPGAMGNTEAFF; CDR3nt: TGCGCCAGCAGCTTGGTTCCGGGGGCTATGGGAAACACTGAAGCTTTCTTT
j_gene: TRBJ2-1; v_gene: TRBV27; abundance: NA; d_gene: NA; CDR3aa: CASRATEPVSYNEQFF; CDR3nt: TGTGCCAGCAGGGCTACGGAGCCGGTGTCCTACAATGAGCAGTTCTTC
j_gene: TRBJ1-1; v_gene: TRBV12-3/TRBV12-4; abundance: few; d_gene: NA; CDR3aa: CASSFGRAGTEAFF; CDR3nt: TGTGCCAGCAGTTTTGGGAGAGCGGGCACTGAAGCTTTCTTT
j_gene: TRBJ2-5; v_gene: TRBV7-8; abundance: NA; d_gene: TRBD2; CDR3aa: CASSLGVTSGKETQYF; CDR3nt: TGTGCCAGCAGCTTAGGCGTGACTAGCGGGAAAGAGACCCAGTACTTC
j_gene: TRBJ2-3; v_gene: TRBV10-3; abundance: NA; d_gene: TRBD2; CDR3aa: CAISESGLADTDTQYF; CDR3nt: TGTGCCATCAGTGAATCGGGACTAGCGGACACAGATACGCAGTATTTT
j_gene: TRBJ2-1; v_gene: TRBV11-2; abundance: NA; d_gene: TRBD2; CDR3aa: CASSLVGDYRLFF; CDR3nt: TGTGCCAGCAGCTTAGTAGGGGACTACCGTCTCTTCTTC
j_gene: TRBJ2-7; v_gene: TRBV20-1; abundance: few; d_gene: TRBD2; CDR3aa: CSARDAGGAGYEQYF; CDR3nt: TGCAGTGCTAGAGATGCGGGGGGCGCGGGATACGAGCAGTACTTC
j_gene: TRBJ2-2; v_gene: TRBV10-3; abundance: many; d_gene: TRBD1; CDR3aa: CAISETRQGPMGELFF; CDR3nt: TGTGCCATCAGTGAGACCAGACAGGGTCCGATGGGGGAGCTGTTTTTT
j_gene: TRBJ2-2; v_gene: TRBV25-1; abundance: few; d_gene: TRBD2; CDR3aa: CASSTPGLAGAGELFF; CDR3nt: TGTGCCAGCAGTACCCCGGGACTAGCGGGAGCCGGGGAGCTGTTTTTT
j_gene: TRBJ2-2; v_gene: TRBV29-1; abundance: many; d_gene: NA; CDR3aa: CSVAPGAGELFF; CDR3nt: TGCAGCGTTGCGCCCGGCGCCGGGGAGCTGTTTTTT
j_gene: TRBJ2-3; v_gene: TRBV3-1; abundance: few; d_gene: NA; CDR3aa: CASSLPFTDTQYF; CDR3nt: TGTGCCAGCAGCCTACCATTCACAGATACGCAGTATTTT
j_gene: TRBJ2-7; v_gene: TRBV29-1; abundance: NA; d_gene: TRBD2; CDR3aa: CSVKTSGRLYEQYF; CDR3nt: TGCAGCGTAAAGACTAGCGGGAGGCTCTACGAGCAGTACTTC
j_gene: TRBJ2-5; v_gene: TRBV7-8; abundance: many; d_gene: NA; CDR3aa: CASSLTQETQYF; CDR3nt: TGTGCCAGCAGCTTAACCCAAGAGACCCAGTACTTC
j_gene: TRBJ2-2; v_gene: TRBV9; abundance: NA; d_gene: TRBD2; CDR3aa: CASSVLAGGPGELFF; CDR3nt: TGTGCCAGCAGCGTATTAGCGGGAGGGCCAGGGGAGCTGTTTTTT
j_gene: TRBJ1-1; v_gene: TRBV4-1; abundance: few; d_gene: NA; CDR3aa: CASSQDPAFWGGAEAFF; CDR3nt: TGCGCCAGCAGCCAAGATCCCGCGTTTTGGGGAGGCGCTGAAGCTTTCTTT
j_gene: TRBJ2-7; v_gene: TRBV20-1; abundance: many; d_gene: TRBD1; CDR3aa: CSARDDRDSSEQYF; CDR3nt: TGCAGTGCTAGAGATGACAGGGATTCGAGTGAGCAGTACTTC
j_gene: TRBJ2-2; v_gene: TRBV12-3/TRBV12-4; abundance: NA; d_gene: TRBD2; CDR3aa: CASSFSLAVTGELFF; CDR3nt: TGTGCCAGCAGTTTTTCCCTAGCGGTAACCGGGGAGCTGTTTTTT
j_gene: TRBJ2-7; v_gene: TRBV23-1; abundance: NA; d_gene: TRBD2; CDR3aa: CALPPYRTSGQKAYEQYF; CDR3nt: TGCGCCCTTCCTCCCTATCGGACTAGCGGGCAAAAGGCCTACGAGCAGTACTTC
j_gene: TRBJ2-3; v_gene: TRBV3-1; abundance: many; d_gene: TRBD2; CDR3aa: CASTDAAGDLPDTQYF; CDR3nt: TGTGCCAGCACCGACGCAGCGGGAGATCTCCCAGATACGCAGTATTTT